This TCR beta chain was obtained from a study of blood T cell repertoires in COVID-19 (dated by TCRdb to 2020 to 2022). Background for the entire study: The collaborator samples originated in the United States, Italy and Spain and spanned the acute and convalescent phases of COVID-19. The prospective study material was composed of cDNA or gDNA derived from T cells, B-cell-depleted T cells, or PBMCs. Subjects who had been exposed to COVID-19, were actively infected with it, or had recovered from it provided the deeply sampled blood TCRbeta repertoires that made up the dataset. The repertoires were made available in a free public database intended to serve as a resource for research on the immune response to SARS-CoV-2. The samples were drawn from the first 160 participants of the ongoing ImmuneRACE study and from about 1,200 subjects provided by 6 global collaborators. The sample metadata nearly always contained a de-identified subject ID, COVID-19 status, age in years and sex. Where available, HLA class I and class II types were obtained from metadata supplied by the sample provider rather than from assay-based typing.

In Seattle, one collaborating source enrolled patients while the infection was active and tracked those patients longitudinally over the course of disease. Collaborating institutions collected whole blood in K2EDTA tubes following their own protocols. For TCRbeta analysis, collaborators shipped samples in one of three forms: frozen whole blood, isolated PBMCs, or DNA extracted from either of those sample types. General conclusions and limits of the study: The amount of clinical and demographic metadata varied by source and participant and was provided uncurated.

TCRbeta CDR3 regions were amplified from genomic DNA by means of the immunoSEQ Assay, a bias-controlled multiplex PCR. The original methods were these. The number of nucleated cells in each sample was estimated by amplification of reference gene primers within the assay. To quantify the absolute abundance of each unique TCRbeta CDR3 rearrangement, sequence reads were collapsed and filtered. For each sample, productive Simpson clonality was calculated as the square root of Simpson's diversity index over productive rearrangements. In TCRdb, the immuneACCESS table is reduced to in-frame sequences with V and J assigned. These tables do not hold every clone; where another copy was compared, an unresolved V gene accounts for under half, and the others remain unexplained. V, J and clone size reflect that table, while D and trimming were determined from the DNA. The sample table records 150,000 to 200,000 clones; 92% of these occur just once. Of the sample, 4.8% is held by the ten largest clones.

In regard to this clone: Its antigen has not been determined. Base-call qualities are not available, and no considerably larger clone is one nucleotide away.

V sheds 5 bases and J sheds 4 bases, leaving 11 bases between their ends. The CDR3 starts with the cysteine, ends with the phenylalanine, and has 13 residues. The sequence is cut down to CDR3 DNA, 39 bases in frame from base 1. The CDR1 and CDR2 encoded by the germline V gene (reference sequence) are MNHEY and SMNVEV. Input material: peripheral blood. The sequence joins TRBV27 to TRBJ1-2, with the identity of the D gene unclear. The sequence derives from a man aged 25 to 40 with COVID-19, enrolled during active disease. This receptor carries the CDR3 CASSPNGFYGYTF. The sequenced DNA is TGTGCCAGCAGTCCGAACGGGTTCTATGGCTACACCTTC.